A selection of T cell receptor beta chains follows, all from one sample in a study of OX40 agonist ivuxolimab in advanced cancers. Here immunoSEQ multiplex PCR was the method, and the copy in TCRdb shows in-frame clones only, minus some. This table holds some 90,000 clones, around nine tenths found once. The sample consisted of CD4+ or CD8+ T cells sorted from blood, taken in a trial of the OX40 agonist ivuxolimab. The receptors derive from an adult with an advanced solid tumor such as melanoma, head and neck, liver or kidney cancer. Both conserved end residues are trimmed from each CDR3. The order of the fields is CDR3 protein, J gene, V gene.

CDR3: ASGLAGGTGELF; J: TRBJ2-2; V: TRBV14
CDR3: ASGDAGYEQY; J: TRBJ2-7; V: TRBV28
CDR3: AWRNQPDTGELF; J: TRBJ2-2; V: TRBV30
CDR3: ASSYSSFKGDGYT; J: TRBJ1-2; V: TRBV6-5
CDR3: ATTKDRTTYEQY; J: TRBJ2-7; V: TRBV19
CDR3: SVEVGQRSTEAF; J: TRBJ1-1; V: TRBV29-1
CDR3: ASSVPPGTGDRDTQY; J: TRBJ2-3; V: TRBV6-1
CDR3: ASSLETGGYDYGYT; J: TRBJ1-2; V: TRBV5-6
CDR3: ASRLGPNTGELF; J: TRBJ2-2; V: TRBV5-5
CDR3: ASSLFSGGPADTQY; J: TRBJ2-3; V: TRBV11-2
CDR3: ASSATRRTEAF; J: TRBJ1-1; V: TRBV11-2
CDR3: ASSAGGGLIYEQY; J: TRBJ2-7; V: TRBV7-2
CDR3: ASSPQAGGIGNEQF; J: TRBJ2-1; V: TRBV7-9
CDR3: ATSKEGAGNTEAF; J: TRBJ1-1; V: TRBV15
CDR3: ASSPGQDTGELF; J: TRBJ2-2; V: TRBV18
CDR3: AIRPGPDNEQF; J: TRBJ2-1; V: TRBV10-3
CDR3: ASSLPLNTEAF; J: TRBJ1-1; V: TRBV28
CDR3: ASSLYPIGSYEQY; J: TRBJ2-7; V: TRBV27
CDR3: ASSLRLDGTDTQY; J: TRBJ2-3; V: TRBV27
CDR3: ASSIAMLARAEAF; J: TRBJ1-1; V: TRBV19
CDR3: ACLPGTRIEAF; J: TRBJ1-1; V: TRBV30
CDR3: ASSPPRLAGTDTQY; J: TRBJ2-3; V: TRBV7-2
CDR3: ASRPGTDNSPLH; J: TRBJ1-6; V: TRBV28
CDR3: ASSVAGAASGELF; J: TRBJ2-2; V: TRBV9
CDR3: ASSPGLGPQETQY; J: TRBJ2-5; V: TRBV4-3
CDR3: ASSPWTGNNTEAF; J: TRBJ1-1; V: TRBV28
CDR3: ASRFNEDTEAF; J: TRBJ1-1; V: TRBV19
CDR3: ASSLLRGQETQY; J: TRBJ2-5; V: TRBV7-2
CDR3: ASSEGQQRYEQY; J: TRBJ2-7; V: TRBV25-1
CDR3: ASSEFITAGQPQH; J: TRBJ1-5; V: TRBV6-1
CDR3: ASSLEGTVNTEAF; J: TRBJ1-1; V: TRBV5-1
CDR3: ASSSEPGLYTGELF; J: TRBJ2-2; V: TRBV5-1
CDR3: ASSLTGTNTGELF; J: TRBJ2-2; V: TRBV7-6
CDR3: ASSLGQPLWEQY; J: TRBJ2-7; V: TRBV5-8
CDR3: ASSPQRRETQY; J: TRBJ2-5; V: TRBV19
CDR3: ASSLGDYGYT; J: TRBJ1-2; V: TRBV18
CDR3: ASSFAEGGGYT; J: TRBJ1-2; V: TRBV7-2
CDR3: ASSWNDGATLTQY; J: TRBJ2-5; V: TRBV7-2
CDR3: ASSLGAPTEAF; J: TRBJ1-1; V: TRBV11-1
CDR3: ASSLNAGVGSETQY; J: TRBJ2-5; V: TRBV11-2
CDR3: ASSSPKFSVNTEAF; J: TRBJ1-1; V: TRBV5-1